This T cell receptor beta chain comes out of a study of cytomegalovirus exposure and HLA in healthy donors. Study details: Among fewer than 500 genotyped donors, around 80% fell in the Caucasian-associated ancestry cluster.

Primers included in the PCR were 60 Vbeta and 13 Jbeta primers. Per the original methods: Among the unique TCR beta chains that a later analysis counted, roughly 80 million in all, around 11 million were shared. The table came from immunoSEQ multiplex PCR; TCRdb's copy has only in-frame clones and leaves some out. That table is the source of V, J and clone size, and D and trimming were worked out from the DNA. In the table there are fewer than 250,000 clones, approximately 80% of which are singletons. A single count supports this clone. Losses at the gene ends were 3 bases for V and 3 bases for J; bases not matched to a gene: 11. Germline CDR1 and CDR2: LNHDA and SQIVND (reference sequence). CDR3 length: 17 residues.

This receptor was obtained from a woman in her 50s in good health and CMV-seropositive. This chain links TRBV19 with TRBJ1-2; 9 bases agree with TRBD1. Sequenced sample: PBMCs. DNA of the CDR3: TGTGCCAGTAGTATCGCGGGACAGGGTTTAAAGGACTATGGCTACACCTTC. This gives the protein CASSIAGQGLKDYGYTF.